This TCR beta chain was captured in a study of cytomegalovirus exposure and HLA in healthy donors. The study, taken as a whole, reports: More clonal expansion characterized HLA-associated TCR beta chains than equally common others in a later analysis. The likely origin of a cluster of highly shared sequence variants was a sequencing artifact. HLA alleles were associated with 17,000 or so TCR beta sequences in a later analysis at 0.05 false discovery rate. A reported reduction in N-insertions relative to the 666-donor mean was seen in an Asian-associated ancestry cluster in a later analysis.

As to this clone: Its antigen remains unknown.

The CDR3 spans 15 residues. The germline V gene has CDR1 SGHTS and CDR2 YDEGEE. Trimming removed 4 bases at V and 3 bases at J, with 15 bases between. The PCR used 60 Vbeta and 13 Jbeta primers. This table comes from immunoSEQ multiplex PCR, and its TCRdb copy is limited to in-frame clones, with some not included. The data contain about 38,000 clones, around three fifths of them seen just once; the ten biggest clones take up around 19%. The sequence came from a man in his forties or fifties in good health and CMV-seropositive. The V call is TRBV5-8, the J call TRBJ2-3; perhaps TRBD1 as D (7 bases). Material for sequencing was PBMCs. For the CDR3, the DNA is TGTGCCAGCAGCCTAAGGAGGGGGCGGACAGATACGCAGTATTTT. Protein: CASSLRRGRTDTQYF. Looking up the rest from reference TRBV5-8 and TRBJ2-3 gives the full variable domain: EAGVTQSPTHLIKTRGQQATLRCSPISGHTSVYWYQQALGLGLQFLLWYDEGEERNRGNFPPRFSGRQFPNYSSELNVNALELEDSALYLCASSLRRGRTDTQYFGPGTRLTVL.